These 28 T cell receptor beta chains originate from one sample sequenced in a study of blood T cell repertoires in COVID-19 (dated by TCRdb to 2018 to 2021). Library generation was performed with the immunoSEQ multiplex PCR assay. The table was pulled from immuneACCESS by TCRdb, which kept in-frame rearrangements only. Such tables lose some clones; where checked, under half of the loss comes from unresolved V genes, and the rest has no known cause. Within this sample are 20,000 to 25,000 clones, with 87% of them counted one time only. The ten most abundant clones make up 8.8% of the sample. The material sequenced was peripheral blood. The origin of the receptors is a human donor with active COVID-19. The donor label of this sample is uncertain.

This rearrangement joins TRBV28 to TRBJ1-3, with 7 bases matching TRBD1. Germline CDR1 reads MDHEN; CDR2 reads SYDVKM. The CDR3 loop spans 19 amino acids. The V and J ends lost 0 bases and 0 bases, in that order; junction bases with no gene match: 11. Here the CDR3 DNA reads TGTGCCAGCAGTTTATGGCCTCTCCAGGGGGAGAGCTCTGGAAACACCATATATTTT. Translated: CASSLWPLQGESSGNTIYF.

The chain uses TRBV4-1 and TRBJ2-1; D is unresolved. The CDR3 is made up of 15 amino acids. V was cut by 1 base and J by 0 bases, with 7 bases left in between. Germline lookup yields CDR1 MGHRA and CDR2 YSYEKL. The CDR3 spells CASSQGLRSYNEQFF. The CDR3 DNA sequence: TGCGCCAGCAGCCAAGGTCTCCGCTCCTACAATGAGCAGTTCTTC.

For the CDR3, the DNA is TGTGCCAGTAGAGCAGGGGAAGCTTTCTTT. This gives the protein CASRAGEAFF. This rearrangement joins TRBV19 to TRBJ1-1; D may be TRBD1 (5 bases). This CDR3 is 10 amino acids long. The V gene's germline CDR1 is LNHDA and CDR2 SQIVND (reference sequence). The V end was cut by 6 bases, the J end by 8 bases, with 7 bases between.

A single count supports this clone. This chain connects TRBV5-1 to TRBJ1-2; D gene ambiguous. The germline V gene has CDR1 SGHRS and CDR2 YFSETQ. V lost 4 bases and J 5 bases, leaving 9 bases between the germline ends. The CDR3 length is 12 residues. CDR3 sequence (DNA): TGCGCCAGCAGCATAGACAAATATGGCTACACCTTC. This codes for CASSIDKYGYTF.

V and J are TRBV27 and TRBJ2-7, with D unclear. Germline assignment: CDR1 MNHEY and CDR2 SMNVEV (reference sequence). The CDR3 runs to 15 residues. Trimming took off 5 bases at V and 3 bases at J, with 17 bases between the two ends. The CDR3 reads CASSLGSARLYEQYF. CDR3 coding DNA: TGTGCCAGCAGTCTCGGAAGCGCCCGGCTCTACGAGCAGTACTTC.

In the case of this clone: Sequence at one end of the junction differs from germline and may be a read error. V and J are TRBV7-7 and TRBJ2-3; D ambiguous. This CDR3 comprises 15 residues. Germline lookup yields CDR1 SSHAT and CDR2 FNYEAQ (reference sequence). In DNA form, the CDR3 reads TGTGCTAGCAGCTTCGGCGGAAATCCCACAGATACGCAGTATTTT. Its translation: CASSFGGNPTDTQYF. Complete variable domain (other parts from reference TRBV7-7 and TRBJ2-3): GAGVSQSPRYKVTKRGQDVTLRCDPISSHATLYWYQQALGQGPEFLTYFNYEAQPDKSGLPSDRFSAERPEGSISTLTIQRTEQRDSAMYRCASSFGGNPTDTQYFGPGTRLTVL.

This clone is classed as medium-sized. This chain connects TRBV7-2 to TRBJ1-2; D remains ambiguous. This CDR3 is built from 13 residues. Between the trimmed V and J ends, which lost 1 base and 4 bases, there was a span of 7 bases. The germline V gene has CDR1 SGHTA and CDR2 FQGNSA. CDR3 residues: CASSLVETYGYTF. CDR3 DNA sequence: TGTGCCAGCAGCTTAGTAGAAACCTATGGCTACACCTTC.

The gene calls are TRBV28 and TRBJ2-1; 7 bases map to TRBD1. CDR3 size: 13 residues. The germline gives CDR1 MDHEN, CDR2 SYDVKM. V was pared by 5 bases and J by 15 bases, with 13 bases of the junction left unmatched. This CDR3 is CASSGADRFALFF. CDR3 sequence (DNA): TGTGCCAGCAGTGGCGCGGACAGGTTTGCTTTGTTCTTC.

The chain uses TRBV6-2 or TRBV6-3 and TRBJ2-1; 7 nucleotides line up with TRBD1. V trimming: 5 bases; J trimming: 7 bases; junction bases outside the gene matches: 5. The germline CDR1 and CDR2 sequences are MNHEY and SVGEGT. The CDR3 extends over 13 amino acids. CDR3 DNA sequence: TGTGCCAGCAGTCCCCGGGACAGAAATGAGCAGTTCTTC. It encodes CASSPRDRNEQFF.

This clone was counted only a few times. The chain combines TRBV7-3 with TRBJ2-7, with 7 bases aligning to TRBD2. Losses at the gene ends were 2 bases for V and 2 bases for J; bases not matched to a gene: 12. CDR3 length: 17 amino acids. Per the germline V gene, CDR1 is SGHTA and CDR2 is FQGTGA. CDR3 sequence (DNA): TGTGCCAGCAGCTTAGGGCCCCCTGGGAGCGGGACCTACGAGCAGTACTTC. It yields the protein CASSLGPPGSGTYEQYF.

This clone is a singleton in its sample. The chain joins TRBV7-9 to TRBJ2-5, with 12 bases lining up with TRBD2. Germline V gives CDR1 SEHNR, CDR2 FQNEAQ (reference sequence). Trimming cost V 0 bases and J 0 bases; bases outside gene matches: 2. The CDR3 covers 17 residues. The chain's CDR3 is CASSLAWTSGNQETQYF. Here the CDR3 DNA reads TGTGCCAGCAGCTTAGCGTGGACTAGCGGGAACCAAGAGACCCAGTACTTC. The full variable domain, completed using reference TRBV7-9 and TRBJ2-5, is DTGVSQNPRHKITKRGQNVTFRCDPISEHNRLYWYRQTLGQGPEFLTYFQNEAQLEKSRLLSDRFSAERPKGSFSTLEIQRTEQGDSAMYLCASSLAWTSGNQETQYFGPGTRLLVL.

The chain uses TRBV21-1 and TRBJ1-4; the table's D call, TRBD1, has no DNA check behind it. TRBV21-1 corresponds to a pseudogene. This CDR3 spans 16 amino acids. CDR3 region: CANLGVALATNEKLFF. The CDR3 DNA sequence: TGTGCCAACCTAGGGGTTGCGTTGGCAACTAATGAAAAACTGTTTTTT.

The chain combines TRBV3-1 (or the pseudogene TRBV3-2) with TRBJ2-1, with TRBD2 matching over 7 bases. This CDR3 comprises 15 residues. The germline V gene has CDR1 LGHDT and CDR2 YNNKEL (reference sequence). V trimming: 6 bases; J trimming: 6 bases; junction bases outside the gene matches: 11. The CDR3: CASSNARTRTNEQFF. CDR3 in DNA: TGTGCCAGCAGTAACGCCCGGACTAGGACCAATGAGCAGTTCTTC.

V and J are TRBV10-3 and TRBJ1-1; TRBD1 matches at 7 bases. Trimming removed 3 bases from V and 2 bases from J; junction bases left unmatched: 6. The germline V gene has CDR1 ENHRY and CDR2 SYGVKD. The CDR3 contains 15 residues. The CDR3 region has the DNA TGTGCCATCAGTGAATTACAGGGGAATAACACTGAAGCTTTCTTT. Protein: CAISELQGNNTEAFF.

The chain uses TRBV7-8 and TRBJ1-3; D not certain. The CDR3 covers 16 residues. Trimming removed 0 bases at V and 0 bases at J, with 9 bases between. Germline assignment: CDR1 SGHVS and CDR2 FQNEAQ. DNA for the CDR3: TGTGCCAGCAGCTTAGCGGGCGGGCCCTCTGGAAACACCATATATTTT. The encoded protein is CASSLAGGPSGNTIYF.

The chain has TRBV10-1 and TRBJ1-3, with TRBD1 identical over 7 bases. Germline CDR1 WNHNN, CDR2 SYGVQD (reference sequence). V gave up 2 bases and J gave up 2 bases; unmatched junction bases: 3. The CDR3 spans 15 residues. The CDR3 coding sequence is TGCGCCAGCAGTGAGCAGGGGGTCACTGGAAACACCATATATTTT. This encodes CASSEQGVTGNTIYF.

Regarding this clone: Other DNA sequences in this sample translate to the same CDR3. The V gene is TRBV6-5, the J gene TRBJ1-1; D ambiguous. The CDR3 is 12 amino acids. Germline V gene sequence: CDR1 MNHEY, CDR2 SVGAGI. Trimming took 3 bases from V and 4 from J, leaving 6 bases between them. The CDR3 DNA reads TGTGCCAGCAGTTATGCGGGCACTGAAGCTTTCTTT. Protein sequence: CASSYAGTEAFF.

The CDR3 bases are TGTGCCAGCAGCGATGGACAGACCCGTCCCTATGGCTACACCTTC. This gives the protein CASSDGQTRPYGYTF. The chain has TRBV7-9 and TRBJ1-2; weak D call: TRBD1 (6 bases). This CDR3 has 15 amino acids. V lost 5 bases and J lost 4, with 17 bases in between. Germline loops: CDR1 SEHNR, CDR2 FQNEAQ (reference sequence).

This CDR3 is CASSRLGGVSYNEQFF. The CDR3 DNA follows: TGTGCCAGCAGCCGACTTGGAGGGGTCTCCTACAATGAGCAGTTCTTC. The chain is built from TRBV7-8 and TRBJ2-1; perhaps TRBD2 as D (6 bases). The V end lost 5 bases, the J end lost 0 bases, and 14 bases lay between the germline ends. Germline-derived CDR1 and CDR2 are SGHVS and FQNEAQ. CDR3 length: 16 residues.

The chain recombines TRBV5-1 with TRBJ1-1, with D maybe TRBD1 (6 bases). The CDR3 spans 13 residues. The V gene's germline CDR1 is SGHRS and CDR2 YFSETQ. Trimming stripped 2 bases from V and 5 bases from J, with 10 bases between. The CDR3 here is CASSFSQGTEAFF. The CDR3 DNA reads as TGCGCCAGCAGCTTTTCACAGGGTACTGAAGCTTTCTTT.

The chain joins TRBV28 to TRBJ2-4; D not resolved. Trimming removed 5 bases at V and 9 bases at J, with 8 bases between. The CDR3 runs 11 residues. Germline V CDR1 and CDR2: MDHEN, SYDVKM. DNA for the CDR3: TGTGCCAGCAGTACTCTAGTCATTCAGTACTTC. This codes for CASSTLVIQYF.

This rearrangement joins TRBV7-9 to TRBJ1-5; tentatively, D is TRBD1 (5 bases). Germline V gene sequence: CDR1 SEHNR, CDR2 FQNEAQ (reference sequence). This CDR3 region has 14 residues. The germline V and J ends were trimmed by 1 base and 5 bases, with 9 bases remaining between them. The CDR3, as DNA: TGTGCCAGCAGCTTAGGACAGAGTCATCAGCCCCAGCATTTT. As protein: CASSLGQSHQPQHF. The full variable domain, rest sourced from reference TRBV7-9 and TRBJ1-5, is DTGVSQNPRHKITKRGQNVTFRCDPISEHNRLYWYRQTLGQGPEFLTYFQNEAQLEKSRLLSDRFSAERPKGSFSTLEIQRTEQGDSAMYLCASSLGQSHQPQHFGDGTRLSIL.

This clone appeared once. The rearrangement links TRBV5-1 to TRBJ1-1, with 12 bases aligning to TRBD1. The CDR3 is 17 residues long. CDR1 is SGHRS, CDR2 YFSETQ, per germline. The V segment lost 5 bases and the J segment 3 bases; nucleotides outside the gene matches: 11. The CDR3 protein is CASSPGTGGYLDTEAFF. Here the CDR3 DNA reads TGCGCCAGCAGTCCCGGGACAGGGGGCTATCTGGACACTGAAGCTTTCTTT.

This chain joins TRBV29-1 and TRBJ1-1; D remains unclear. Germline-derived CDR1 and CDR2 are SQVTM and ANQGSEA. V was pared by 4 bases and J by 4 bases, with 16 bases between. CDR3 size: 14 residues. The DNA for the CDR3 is TGCAGCGTTGCTCAAGGTTCGGCGGTCACTGAAGCTTTCTTT. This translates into CSVAQGSAVTEAFF.

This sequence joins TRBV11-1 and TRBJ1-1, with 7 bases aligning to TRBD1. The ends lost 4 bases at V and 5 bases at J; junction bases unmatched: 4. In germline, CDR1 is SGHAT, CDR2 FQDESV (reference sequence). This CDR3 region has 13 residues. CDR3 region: CASSSDRVTEAFF. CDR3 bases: TGTGCCAGCAGCTCAGACAGGGTTACTGAAGCTTTCTTT. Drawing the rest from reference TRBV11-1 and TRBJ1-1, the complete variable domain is EAEVAQSPRYKITEKSQAVAFWCDPISGHATLYWYRQILGQGPELLVQFQDESVVDDSQLPKDRFSAERLKGVDSTLKIQPAELGDSAMYLCASSSDRVTEAFFGQGTRLTVV.

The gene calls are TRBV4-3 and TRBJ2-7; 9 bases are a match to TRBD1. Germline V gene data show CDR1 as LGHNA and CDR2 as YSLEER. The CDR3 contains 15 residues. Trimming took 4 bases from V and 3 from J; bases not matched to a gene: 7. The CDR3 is CASSLRETGGYEQYF. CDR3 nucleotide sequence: TGCGCCAGCAGCCTAAGGGAGACAGGGGGCTACGAGCAGTACTTC.

CDR3 in DNA: TGTGCCAGCAGCTTAGAAGGCAGGGGGAACACTGAAGCTTTCTTT. As protein: CASSLEGRGNTEAFF. This rearrangement joins TRBV7-2 to TRBJ1-1, with D possibly TRBD1 on 6 matching bases. This CDR3 has 15 residues. V was clipped by 1 base and J by 1 base, with 10 bases between them. Germline V gene data show CDR1 as SGHTA and CDR2 as FQGNSA.

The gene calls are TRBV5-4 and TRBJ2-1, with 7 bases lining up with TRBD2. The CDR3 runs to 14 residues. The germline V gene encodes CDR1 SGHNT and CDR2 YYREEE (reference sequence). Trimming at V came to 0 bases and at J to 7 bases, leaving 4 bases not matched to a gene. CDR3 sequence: CASSLGAGQNEQFF. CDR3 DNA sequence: TGTGCCAGCAGCTTGGGAGCGGGGCAAAATGAGCAGTTCTTC.